Following are 19 T cell receptor beta chains from one sample sequenced in a study of T cells in localized non-small cell lung cancer. Sequenced by immunoSEQ multiplex PCR; TCRdb stores in-frame clones only, minus some. The sample lists tens of thousands of clones; just over 85% were seen once. The sequencing used peripheral blood mononuclear cells, collected before any cancer treatment. These receptors were obtained from a male donor at least 60 years old with stage II lung adenocarcinoma.

The chain links TRBV11-3 to TRBJ2-5; D not certain. The CDR3 length is 15 residues. With 1 base removed from V and 2 bases from J, the gap between germline ends came to 11 bases. Germline lookup yields CDR1 SGHNT and CDR2 YENEEA. In DNA, the CDR3 is TGTGCCAGCAGCTTAGGGGCCCGTGGGCAAGAGACCCAGTACTTC. Residues: CASSLGARGQETQYF.

The rearrangement uses TRBV2 and TRBJ1-1, with D uncertain. Looked up from germline, CDR1 is SNHLY and CDR2 is FYNNEI. The CDR3 runs to 14 residues. The V and J ends lost 1 base and 7 bases respectively, with 13 bases between them. CDR3 loop: CASSEVSIADEAFF. Here the CDR3 DNA reads TGTGCCAGCAGTGAAGTGTCGATTGCTGATGAAGCTTTCTTT.

The V gene is TRBV18, the J gene TRBJ2-7; 10 nucleotides line up with TRBD1. The CDR3 is made up of 18 amino acids. The ends lost 4 bases at V and 3 bases at J; junction bases unmatched: 15. Germline-derived CDR1 and CDR2 are KGHSH and LQKENI. CDR3 residues: CASSRNRPDRGRYYEQYF. The CDR3 DNA reads as TGTGCCAGCTCACGCAACCGGCCTGACAGGGGGCGATACTACGAGCAGTACTTC. Together with reference TRBV18 and TRBJ2-7, the CDR3 gives the full variable domain: NAGVMQNPRHLVRRRGQEARLRCSPMKGHSHVYWYRQLPEEGLKFMVYLQKENIIDESGMPKERFSAEFPKEGPSILRIQQVVRGDSAAYFCASSRNRPDRGRYYEQYFGPGTRLTVT.

The chain links TRBV28 to TRBJ2-6; D possibly uses TRBD1 or TRBD2 (5 bases each). The V end was cut by 6 bases, the J end by 0 bases, with 12 bases between. Germline values: CDR1 MDHEN, CDR2 SYDVKM. This CDR3 is built from 16 residues. The CDR3 nucleotides are TGTGCCAGCAGCCGGGGCGTCGCCTCTGGGGCCAACGTCCTGACTTTC. Its translation: CASSRGVASGANVLTF.

CDR3 amino acids: CASSIIAGGNEQFF. Written as DNA, the CDR3 is TGTGCCAGTAGTATAATCGCGGGAGGCAATGAGCAGTTCTTC. The genes are TRBV19 and TRBJ2-1, with TRBD2 matching over 8 bases. Germline lookup yields CDR1 LNHDA and CDR2 SQIVND (reference sequence). CDR3 length equals 14 residues. The ends lost 2 bases at V and 6 bases at J; junction bases unmatched: 3.

The chain combines TRBV7-9 with TRBJ2-1; D not resolved. The V end lost 1 base, the J end lost 10 bases, and 8 bases lay between the germline ends. This CDR3 is built from 12 residues. The germline gives CDR1 SEHNR, CDR2 FQNEAQ (reference sequence). CDR3 nucleotides: TGTGCCAGCAGCTTAGTACCGTACGAGCAGTTCTTC. Residues: CASSLVPYEQFF.

The chain is built from TRBV9 and TRBJ1-1; 11 bases agree with TRBD1. Germline V lookup: CDR1 SGDLS, CDR2 YYNGEE. Trimming took 0 bases from V and 0 from J; bases not matched to a gene: 4. The CDR3 has 17 residues. This chain's CDR3 is CASSVEGTGGMNTEAFF. CDR3 sequence (DNA): TGTGCCAGCAGCGTAGAGGGGACAGGGGGAATGAACACTGAAGCTTTCTTT.

The rearrangement joins TRBV5-8 to TRBJ2-5, with D possibly being TRBD1 (5 bases). The germline V and J ends were trimmed by 1 base and 5 bases, with 12 bases remaining between them. This CDR3 region has 14 residues. Germline V gene data show CDR1 as SGHTS and CDR2 as YDEGEE. The chain's CDR3 is CASSLSPGLETQYF. The DNA for the CDR3 is TGTGCCAGCAGCTTGTCCCCAGGGCTCGAGACCCAGTACTTC.

The chain joins TRBV30 to TRBJ1-4; unclear D gene. V lost 1 base to trimming and J lost 10 bases, with 4 bases between them. This CDR3 region has 10 residues. The V gene's germline CDR1 is GTSNPN and CDR2 SVGIG (reference sequence). The CDR3 DNA follows: TGTGCCTGGAGTGGGGGAAAACTGTTTTTT. Encoded protein: CAWSGGKLFF.

The chain employs TRBV7-7 and TRBJ2-2; TRBD2 matches at 12 bases. J gave up 6 bases and V 5 bases, and 7 bases lay outside the gene matches. This CDR3 is built from 16 residues. CDR1 and CDR2 (germline): SSHAT, FNYEAQ (reference sequence). The CDR3 loop reads CASSLQLAGGPGELFF. In DNA, the CDR3 is TGTGCCAGCAGCCTCCAACTAGCGGGAGGTCCCGGGGAGCTGTTTTTT. Looking up the rest from reference TRBV7-7 and TRBJ2-2 gives the full variable domain: GAGVSQSPRYKVTKRGQDVTLRCDPISSHATLYWYQQALGQGPEFLTYFNYEAQPDKSGLPSDRFSAERPEGSISTLTIQRTEQRDSAMYRCASSLQLAGGPGELFFGEGSRLTVL.

This chain uses TRBV19 with TRBJ1-2; D is undetermined. The germline V and J ends were trimmed by 7 bases and 4 bases, with 10 bases remaining between them. This CDR3 has 12 residues. In germline, CDR1 is LNHDA, CDR2 SQIVND (reference sequence). The CDR3 loop is CASTLGLYGYTF. CDR3 nucleotides: TGTGCCAGTACACTCGGTCTCTATGGCTACACCTTC.

This sequence joins TRBV11-2 and TRBJ2-7; 9 bases fit TRBD2. Per germline, CDR1 SGHAT and CDR2 FQNNGV. V shed 5 bases and J 7 bases; nucleotides not matched to a gene: 15. The CDR3 is 16 amino acids. CDR3 residues: CASSVAGTSTPFEQYF. The CDR3 DNA reads TGTGCCAGCAGCGTCGCCGGGACTAGCACCCCTTTTGAGCAGTACTTC.

The V call is TRBV7-2, the J call TRBJ1-1; 9 positions agree with TRBD1. CDR3 size: 15 residues. Per germline, CDR1 SGHTA and CDR2 FQGNSA. J gave up 5 bases and V 3 bases, and 7 bases lay outside the gene matches. CDR3 bases: TGTGCCAGCAGCTTTGGGGGACAGGGAGGAACTGAAGCTTTCTTT. Translated, it gives CASSFGGQGGTEAFF.

As DNA, the CDR3 is TGCGCCAGCAGCTTCCAGGGGGGCGGCTACACCTTC. Protein product: CASSFQGGGYTF. The chain links TRBV5-1 to TRBJ1-2; 7 bases map to TRBD1. This CDR3 is built from 12 residues. Germline trimming cut 2 bases from V and 8 bases from J; bases unmatched to any gene: 3. Germline V gene lookup returns CDR1 SGHRS and CDR2 YFSETQ.

The chain carries TRBV4-1 and TRBJ2-7, with 8 bases identical to TRBD1. CDR1 and CDR2 from the germline V gene are MGHRA and YSYEKL. CDR3 size: 18 residues. V lost 2 bases, J lost 2 bases, and 14 bases stayed unmatched. The DNA of the CDR3 is TGCGCCAGCAGCCAACATCTCACAGGGGGTCTCACAACCTACGAGCAGTACTTC. Amino acids: CASSQHLTGGLTTYEQYF.

This clone was found a few times. This chain connects TRBV18 to TRBJ1-1, with D unresolved. The CDR3 length is 14 residues. Germline V gives CDR1 KGHSH, CDR2 LQKENI. Trimming took off 5 bases at V and 1 base at J, with 11 bases between the two ends. The chain's CDR3 is CASSGQIGNTEAFF. The CDR3 DNA sequence: TGTGCCAGCTCAGGTCAGATTGGGAACACTGAAGCTTTCTTT.

As to this clone: The sample has other DNA sequences that encode this CDR3 too. The CDR3 region is CASSLGQGVYNEQFF. The CDR3 DNA reads as TGTGCCAGCAGCTTAGGGCAGGGGGTGTACAATGAGCAGTTCTTC. This chain connects TRBV7-9 to TRBJ2-1, with 7 nucleotides matching TRBD1. The CDR3 is 15 amino acids. CDR1 SEHNR and CDR2 FQNEAQ come from the germline V gene (reference sequence). With V trimmed by 1 base and J by 4 bases, 4 bases remained unmatched.

This clone occurred once. The chain is built from TRBV19 and TRBJ2-3; possibly TRBD1 or TRBD2 for D (5 bases each). Per the germline V gene, CDR1 is LNHDA and CDR2 is SQIVND (reference sequence). The V gene lost 4 bases and the J gene lost 6 bases, with 14 bases spanning the gap. The CDR3 sequence is 14 residues long. The CDR3 bases are TGTGCCAGTAGTAACCGGGACGAAGGGGATACGCAGTATTTT. This codes for CASSNRDEGDTQYF.

The rearrangement uses TRBV2 and TRBJ1-4, with D unresolved. From germline, CDR1 is SNHLY and CDR2 FYNNEI. The CDR3 extends over 18 amino acids. V shed 7 bases and J shed 0 bases, with 21 bases lying between them. In nucleotides, the CDR3 is TGTGCCAGCACCGGGCGGAATACTTACTCTGCAACTAATGAAAAACTGTTTTTT. As protein: CASTGRNTYSATNEKLFF.